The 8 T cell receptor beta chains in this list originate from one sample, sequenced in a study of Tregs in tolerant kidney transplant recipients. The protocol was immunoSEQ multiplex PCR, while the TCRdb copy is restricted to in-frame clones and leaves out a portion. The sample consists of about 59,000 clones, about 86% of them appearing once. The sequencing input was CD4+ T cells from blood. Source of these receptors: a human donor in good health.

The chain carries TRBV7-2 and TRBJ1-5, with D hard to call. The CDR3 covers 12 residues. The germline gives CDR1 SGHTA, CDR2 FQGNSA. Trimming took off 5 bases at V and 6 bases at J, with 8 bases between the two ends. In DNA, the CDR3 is TGTGCCAGCAGCGCGACTGGTCAGCCCCAGCATTTT. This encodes CASSATGQPQHF.

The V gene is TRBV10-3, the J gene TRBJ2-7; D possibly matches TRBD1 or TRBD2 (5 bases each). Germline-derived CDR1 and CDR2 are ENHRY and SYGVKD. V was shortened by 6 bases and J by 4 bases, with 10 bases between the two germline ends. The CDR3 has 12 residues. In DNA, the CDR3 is TGTGCCATCAGGAAGGGGAGTTACGAGCAGTACTTC. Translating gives CAIRKGSYEQYF.

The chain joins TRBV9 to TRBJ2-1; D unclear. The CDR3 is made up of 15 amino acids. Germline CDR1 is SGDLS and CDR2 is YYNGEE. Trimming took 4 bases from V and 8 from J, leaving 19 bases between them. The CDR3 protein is CASSPHSTSGDEQFF. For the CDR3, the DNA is TGTGCCAGCAGCCCCCACTCGACCTCGGGCGATGAGCAGTTCTTC. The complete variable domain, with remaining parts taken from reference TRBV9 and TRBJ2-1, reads DSGVTQTPKHLITATGQRVTLRCSPRSGDLSVYWYQQSLDQGLQFLIQYYNGEERAKGNILERFSAQQFPDLHSELNLSSLELGDSALYFCASSPHSTSGDEQFFGPGTRLTVL.

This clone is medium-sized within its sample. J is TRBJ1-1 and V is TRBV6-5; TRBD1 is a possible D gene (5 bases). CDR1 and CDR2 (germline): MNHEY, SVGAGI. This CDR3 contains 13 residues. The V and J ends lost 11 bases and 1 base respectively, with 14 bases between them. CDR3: CASQGTTNTEAFF. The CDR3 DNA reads TGTGCCTCCCAGGGCACCACGAACACTGAAGCTTTCTTT.

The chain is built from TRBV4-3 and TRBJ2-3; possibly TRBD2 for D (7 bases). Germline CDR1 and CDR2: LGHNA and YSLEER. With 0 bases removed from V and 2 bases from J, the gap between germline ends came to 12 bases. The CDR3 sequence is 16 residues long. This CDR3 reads CASSQDLAGATDTQYF. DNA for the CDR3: TGCGCCAGCAGCCAAGATCTTGCGGGGGCCACAGATACGCAGTATTTT.

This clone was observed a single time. The CDR3 bases are TGTGCCAGCAGCCAACAGGGGGAGACTAGCTACGAGCAGTACTTC. This sequence encodes CASSQQGETSYEQYF. This chain joins TRBV2 and TRBJ2-7, with 8 bases that match TRBD1. With 6 bases clipped from V and 3 bases from J, the junction kept 10 bases outside the gene matches. CDR1 SNHLY and CDR2 FYNNEI come from the germline V gene. The CDR3 loop spans 15 amino acids.

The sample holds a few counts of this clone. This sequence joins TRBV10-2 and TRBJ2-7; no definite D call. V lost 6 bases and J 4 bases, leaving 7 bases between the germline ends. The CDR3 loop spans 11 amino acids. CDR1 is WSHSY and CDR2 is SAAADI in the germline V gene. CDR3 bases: TGCGCCAGCAGCGTGAGATACGAGCAGTACTTC. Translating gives CASSVRYEQYF.

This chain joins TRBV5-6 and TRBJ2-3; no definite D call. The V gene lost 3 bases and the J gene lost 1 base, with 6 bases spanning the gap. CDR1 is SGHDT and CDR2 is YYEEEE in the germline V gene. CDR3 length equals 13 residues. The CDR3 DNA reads TGTGCCAGCAGCTCCGATCGCACAGATACGCAGTATTTT. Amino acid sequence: CASSSDRTDTQYF. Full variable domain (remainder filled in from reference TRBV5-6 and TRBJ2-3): DAGVTQSPTHLIKTRGQQVTLRCSPKSGHDTVSWYQQALGQGPQFIFQYYEEEERQRGNFPDRFSGHQFPNYSSELNVNALLLGDSALYLCASSSDRTDTQYFGPGTRLTVL.